Sequencing of this TCR beta chain was carried out in a study of regulatory T cells in long-lasting Graves disease. Overall study findings and caveats: Patients with persistent disease shared 2,741 public clonotypes, outpacing the 900 to 1,000 shared by new patients.

Time point defined: newly diagnosed GD, antithyroid drugs for less than 3 months. PBMC-extracted RNA yielded the TCR library. This clonotype has ten or more counts. Antigen: not known. Trimming pared 0 bases from V and 1 base from J, leaving 6 bases between. CDR3 length: 14 amino acids. The authors built TCR beta libraries using iRepertoire HTBI primers and Arm-PCR of CDR3 regions. TCRdb re-analysed the multiplex PCR reads in MiXCR, keeping a single row per CDR3 protein. The sample contains more than 350,000 distinct CDR3 sequences, under 15% of which appear only once. The sample was also linked to a second study, of T cells in Graves' hyperthyroidism and ophthalmopathy.

The chain employs TRBV12-3 or TRBV12-4 and TRBJ2-5; D remains unclear. This sequence originates from a woman between 25 and 40 years old with Graves disease. Source: peripheral blood mononuclear cells (PBMCs), taken at new diagnosis, from a patient treated with antithyroid drugs. In nucleotides, the CDR3 is TGTGCCAGCAGTTTAGCGGCCAGCCAAGAGACCCAGTACTTC. It is translated as CASSLAASQETQYF.